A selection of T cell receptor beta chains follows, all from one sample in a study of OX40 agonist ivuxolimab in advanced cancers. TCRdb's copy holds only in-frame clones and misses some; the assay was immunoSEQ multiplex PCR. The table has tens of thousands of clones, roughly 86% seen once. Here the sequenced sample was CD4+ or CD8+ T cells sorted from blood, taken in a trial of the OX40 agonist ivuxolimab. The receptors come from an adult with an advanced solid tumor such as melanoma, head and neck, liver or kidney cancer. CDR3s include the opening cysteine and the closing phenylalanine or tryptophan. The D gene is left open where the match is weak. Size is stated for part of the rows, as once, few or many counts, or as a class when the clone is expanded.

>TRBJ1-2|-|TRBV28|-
CASSSPGQTFYGYTF
TGTGCCAGCAGTTCACCGGGACAAACCTTCTATGGCTACACCTTC
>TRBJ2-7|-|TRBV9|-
CASSVVGGYEQYF
TGTGCCAGCAGCGTAGTGGGGGGCTACGAGCAGTACTTC
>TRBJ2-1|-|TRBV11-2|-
CASSVRRDFPYNEQFF
TGTGCCAGCAGCGTCCGCCGGGACTTCCCCTACAATGAGCAGTTCTTC
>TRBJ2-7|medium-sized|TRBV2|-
CASEAPGSYEQYF
TGTGCCAGCGAAGCTCCGGGGTCCTACGAGCAGTACTTC
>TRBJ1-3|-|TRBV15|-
CATSRVAGFSGNTIYF
TGTGCCACCAGCAGAGTCGCAGGGTTCTCTGGAAACACCATATATTTT
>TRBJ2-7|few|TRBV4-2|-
CASSPPPTGEPHEQYF
TGTGCCAGCAGCCCCCCTCCGACAGGTGAACCCCACGAGCAGTACTTC
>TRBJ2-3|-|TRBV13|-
CASSLGHQTQYF
TGTGCCAGCAGCCTAGGACACCAGACGCAGTATTTT
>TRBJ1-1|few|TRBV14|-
CASSQGGALGTEAFF
TGTGCCAGCAGCCAAGGGGGGGCGCTGGGCACTGAAGCTTTCTTT
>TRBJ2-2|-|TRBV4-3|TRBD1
CASSLRGTGATGELFF
TGCGCCAGCAGCCTGAGGGGGACAGGGGCCACCGGGGAGCTGTTTTTT
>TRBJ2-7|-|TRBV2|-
CASGMGRGPYEQYF
TGTGCCAGCGGGATGGGCAGGGGACCCTACGAGCAGTACTTC
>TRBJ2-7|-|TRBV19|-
CASSIGASGSYEQYF
TGTGCCAGTAGTATAGGAGCCTCAGGGTCCTACGAGCAGTACTTC
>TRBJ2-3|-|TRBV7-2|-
CASSLAWGPQTDTQYF
TGTGCCAGCAGCTTAGCGTGGGGTCCACAGACAGATACGCAGTATTTT
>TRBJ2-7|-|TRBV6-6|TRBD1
CASRPDRGSPYEQYF
TGTGCCAGCAGACCGGACAGGGGCAGCCCCTACGAGCAGTACTTC
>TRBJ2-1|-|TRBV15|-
CATQPLAGYNEQFF
TGTGCCACCCAGCCCCTCGCGGGGTACAATGAGCAGTTCTTC
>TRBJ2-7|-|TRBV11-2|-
CASSLIIGDGIYEQYF
TGTGCCAGCAGCTTGATCATTGGGGACGGAATCTACGAGCAGTACTTC
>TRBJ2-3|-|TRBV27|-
CASSSSPTDTQYF
TGTGCCAGCAGTTCCTCGCCCACAGATACGCAGTATTTT
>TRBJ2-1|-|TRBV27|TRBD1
CASSLVLPGQGWGEFF
TGTGCCAGCAGTTTGGTACTCCCGGGACAGGGGTGGGGGGAGTTCTTC
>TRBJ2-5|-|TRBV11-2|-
CASSFVETQYF
TGTGCCAGCAGCTTCGTCGAGACCCAGTACTTC
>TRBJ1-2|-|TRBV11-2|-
CASSFAGPNYGYTF
TGTGCCAGCAGCTTCGCAGGCCCGAACTATGGCTACACCTTC
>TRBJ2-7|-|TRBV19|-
CASSISSYEQYF
TGTGCCAGTAGTATAAGTTCCTACGAGCAGTACTTC
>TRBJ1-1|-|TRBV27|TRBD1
CASSLGTGTEAFF
TGTGCCAGCAGTTTGGGGACAGGCACTGAAGCTTTCTTT
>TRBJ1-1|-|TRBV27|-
CASSPDRTEAFF
TGTGCCAGCAGTCCGGACCGCACTGAAGCTTTCTTT
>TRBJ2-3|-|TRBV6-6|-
CASRSQWGDTDTQYF
TGTGCCAGCAGATCTCAGTGGGGGGACACAGATACGCAGTATTTT
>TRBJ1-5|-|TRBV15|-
CATSKIRAARQPQHF
TGTGCCACCAGCAAAATTCGGGCAGCCCGACAGCCCCAGCATTTT
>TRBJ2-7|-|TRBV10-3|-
CAGGTTYEQYF
TGTGCCGGGGGGACAACCTACGAGCAGTACTTC
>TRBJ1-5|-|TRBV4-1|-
CASSPAGYQPQHF
TGCGCCAGCAGCCCCGCGGGGTATCAGCCCCAGCATTTT
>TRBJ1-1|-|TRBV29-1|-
CSVGVNTEAFF
TGCAGCGTTGGGGTGAACACTGAAGCTTTCTTT
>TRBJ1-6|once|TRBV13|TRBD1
CASSLGDRGRSSPLHF
TGTGCCAGCAGCTTAGGGGACAGGGGAAGGAGCTCACCCCTCCACTTT
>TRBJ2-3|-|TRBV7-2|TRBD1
CASSLGWDSRTDTQYF
TGTGCCAGCAGCCTAGGGTGGGACAGCCGTACAGATACGCAGTATTTT
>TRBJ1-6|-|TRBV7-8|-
CASSLVATGGYSPLHF
TGTGCCAGCAGCTTAGTCGCAACGGGAGGTTATTCACCCCTCCACTTT
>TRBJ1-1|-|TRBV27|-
CASRRGWGTEAFF
TGTGCCAGCAGGCGGGGTTGGGGCACTGAAGCTTTCTTT
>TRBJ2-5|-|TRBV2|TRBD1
CASAPTGGRGETQYF
TGTGCCAGCGCTCCGACAGGGGGTCGGGGAGAGACCCAGTACTTC
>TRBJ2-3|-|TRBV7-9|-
CASSLALGDTQYF
TGTGCCAGCAGCTTAGCGCTTGGAGATACGCAGTATTTT
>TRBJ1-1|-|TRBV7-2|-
CASSLVLQAAYNTEAFF
TGTGCCAGCAGCTTAGTACTTCAGGCGGCATATAACACTGAAGCTTTCTTT
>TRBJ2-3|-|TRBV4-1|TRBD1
CASSQDANRGPSTDTQYF
TGCGCCAGCAGCCAAGATGCAAATAGGGGGCCGAGCACAGATACGCAGTATTTT
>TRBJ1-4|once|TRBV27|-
CASSFVASGEKLFF
TGTGCCAGCAGTTTTGTAGCCTCGGGCGAAAAACTGTTTTTT
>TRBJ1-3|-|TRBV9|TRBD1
CASRGQEGNTIYF
TGTGCCAGCAGGGGACAGGAGGGAAACACCATATATTTT
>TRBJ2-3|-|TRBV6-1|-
CASSDLPGQGDTQYF
TGTGCCAGCAGTGACCTCCCGGGGCAAGGAGATACGCAGTATTTT
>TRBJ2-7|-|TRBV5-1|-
CASRWGDSYEQYF
TGCGCCAGCAGGTGGGGAGACTCCTACGAGCAGTACTTC
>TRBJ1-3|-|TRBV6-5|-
CASKSIRGNTIYF
TGTGCCAGCAAATCTATTAGAGGGAACACCATATATTTT
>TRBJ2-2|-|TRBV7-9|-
CASSLVSGYTGELFF
TGTGCCAGCAGCTTAGTATCGGGTTACACCGGGGAGCTGTTTTTT
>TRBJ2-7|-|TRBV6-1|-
CASSAPGFYEQYF
TGTGCCAGCAGTGCCCCAGGGTTCTACGAGCAGTACTTC
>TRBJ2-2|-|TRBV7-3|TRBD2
CASSLWGGEAGELFF
TGTGCCAGCAGCTTATGGGGAGGGGAAGCCGGGGAGCTGTTTTTT
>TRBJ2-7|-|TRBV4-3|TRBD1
CASSQETGGYEQYF
TGCGCCAGCAGCCAAGAGACAGGGGGGTACGAGCAGTACTTC
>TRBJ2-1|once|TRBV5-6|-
CASSPGDNEQFF
TGTGCCAGCAGCCCTGGGGACAATGAGCAGTTCTTC
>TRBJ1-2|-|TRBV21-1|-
CASSIWTANYGYTF
TGTGCCAGCAGCATTTGGACGGCCAACTATGGCTACACCTTC
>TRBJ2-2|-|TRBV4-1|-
CASSLSSGPGELFF
TGCGCCAGCAGCCTGTCGTCCGGTCCTGGGGAGCTGTTTTTT
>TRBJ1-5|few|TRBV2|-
CASSDESNQPQHF
TGTGCCAGCAGTGACGAGAGCAATCAGCCCCAGCATTTT